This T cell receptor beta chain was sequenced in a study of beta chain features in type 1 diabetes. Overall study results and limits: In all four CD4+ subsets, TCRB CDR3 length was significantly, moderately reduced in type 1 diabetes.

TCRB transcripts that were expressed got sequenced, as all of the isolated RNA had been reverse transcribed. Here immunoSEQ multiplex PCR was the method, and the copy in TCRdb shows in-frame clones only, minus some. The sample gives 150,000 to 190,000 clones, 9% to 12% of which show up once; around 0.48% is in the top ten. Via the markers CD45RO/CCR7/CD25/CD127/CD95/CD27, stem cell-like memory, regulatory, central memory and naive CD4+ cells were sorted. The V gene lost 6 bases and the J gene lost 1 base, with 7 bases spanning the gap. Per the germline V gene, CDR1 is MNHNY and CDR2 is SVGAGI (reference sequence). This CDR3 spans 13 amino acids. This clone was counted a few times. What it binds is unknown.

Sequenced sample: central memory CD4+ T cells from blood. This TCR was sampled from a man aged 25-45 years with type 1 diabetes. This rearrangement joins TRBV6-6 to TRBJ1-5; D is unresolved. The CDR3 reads CASRVESNQPQHF. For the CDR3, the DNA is TGTGCCAGCAGGGTCGAGAGCAATCAGCCCCAGCATTTT.